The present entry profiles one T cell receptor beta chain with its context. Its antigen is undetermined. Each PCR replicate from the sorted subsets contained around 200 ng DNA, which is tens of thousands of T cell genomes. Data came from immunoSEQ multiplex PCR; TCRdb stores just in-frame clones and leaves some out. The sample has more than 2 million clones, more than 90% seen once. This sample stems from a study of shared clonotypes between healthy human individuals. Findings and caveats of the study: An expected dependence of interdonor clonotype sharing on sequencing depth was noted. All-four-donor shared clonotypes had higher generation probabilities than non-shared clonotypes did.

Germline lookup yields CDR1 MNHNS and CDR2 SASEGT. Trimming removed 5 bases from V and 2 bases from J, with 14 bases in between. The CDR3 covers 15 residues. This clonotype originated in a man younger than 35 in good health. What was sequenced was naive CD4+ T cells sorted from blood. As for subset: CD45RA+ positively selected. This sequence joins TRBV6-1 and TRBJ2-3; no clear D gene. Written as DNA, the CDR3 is TGTGCCAGCAGTTTTGGCTTGGGTTACACAGATACGCAGTATTTT. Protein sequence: CASSFGLGYTDTQYF.